The 30 T cell receptor beta chains listed next were all sequenced from one sample in a study of CD8 T cells in Susac syndrome (dated by TCRdb to between 2019 and 2020). Library method: the immunoSEQ multiplex PCR assay. RNA was extracted using the RNeasy kit, and about 0.45 to 1 microgram was reverse transcribed with random hexamers. TCRdb passed the public sequencing reads through fastp at Q25 and MiXCR, retaining productive beta sequences. Rows with a matching CDR3 protein are joined into one entry that keeps the most common DNA and genes. The sample profile shows just over 300,000 distinct CDR3 sequences; around 90% of them were found once. About 0.07% of the sample rests with the top ten. Material: CD4+ T cells from PBMCs. Receptors were obtained from a human donor with multiple sclerosis.

This clonotype was counted only a few times. The genes are TRBV6-5 and TRBJ1-2, with TRBD1 matching 8 bases. The CDR3 has 13 residues. V was clipped by 4 bases and J by 12 bases; unmatched bases: 10. Germline CDR1 and CDR2: MNHEY and SVGAGI. CDR3 DNA: TGTGCCAGCAGTTCAAGACAGGGGCTTAGGAACACCTTC. Protein sequence: CASSSRQGLRNTF.

This sequence joins TRBV5-1 and TRBJ2-3; D might be TRBD1 (6 bases). V dropped 0 bases and J dropped 2 bases, with 10 bases sitting between them. This CDR3 comprises 15 residues. Germline loops: CDR1 SGHRS, CDR2 YFSETQ. Here the CDR3 reads CASSLDRTVTDTQYF. The CDR3 nucleotides read TGCGCCAGCAGCTTGGACCGGACAGTCACAGATACGCAGTATTTT.

This clonotype showed up just once. One end of the junction is discordant with germline, which a read error may explain. The chain recombines TRBV7-7 with TRBJ2-5; D unresolved. The CDR3 length is 14 residues. The germline CDR1 and CDR2 sequences are SSHAT and FNYEAQ (reference sequence). The CDR3, as DNA: TGTGCTAGCAGCCCCCTAGGGCTACAAGAGACCCAGTACTTC. It encodes CASSPLGLQETQYF.

The chain links TRBV9 to TRBJ1-2; D is ambiguous. Germline V CDR1 and CDR2: SGDLS, YYNGEE. The CDR3 totals 16 residues. The ends were cut back, 0 bases at V and 3 bases at J, with 15 bases in the middle. Here the CDR3 reads CASSVARVGGDYGYTF. DNA for the CDR3: TGTGCCAGCAGCGTAGCGAGGGTAGGAGGAGACTATGGCTACACCTTC. The variable domain in full, completed from reference TRBV9 and TRBJ1-2, reads DSGVTQTPKHLITATGQRVTLRCSPRSGDLSVYWYQQSLDQGLQFLIQYYNGEERAKGNILERFSAQQFPDLHSELNLSSLELGDSALYFCASSVARVGGDYGYTFGSGTRLTVV.

The chain joins TRBV30 to TRBJ1-6; 8 nucleotides align to TRBD1. The CDR3 runs 14 residues. V was clipped by 2 bases and J by 6 bases; unmatched bases: 3. Germline-derived CDR1 and CDR2 are GTSNPN and SVGIG (reference sequence). CDR3 in amino acids: CAWSLTGVNSPLHF. CDR3 coding DNA: TGTGCCTGGAGTCTGACAGGGGTTAATTCACCCCTCCACTTT.

The genes are TRBV7-9 and TRBJ1-2; tentatively, D is TRBD1 (5 bases). The CDR3 has 15 amino acids. Germline V gives CDR1 SEHNR, CDR2 FQNEAQ (reference sequence). Between the trimmed V and J ends, which lost 5 bases and 8 bases, there was a span of 21 bases. This CDR3 is CASSPGRTALVGYTF. CDR3 DNA sequence: TGTGCCAGCAGCCCGGGACGGACTGCACTTGTGGGCTACACCTTC.

The chain links TRBV24-1 to TRBJ2-6, with D tentatively TRBD1 or TRBD2 (5 bases each). The germline gives CDR1 KGHDR, CDR2 SFDVKD. The CDR3 loop spans 19 amino acids. Trimming removed 3 bases at V and 0 bases at J, with 17 bases between. CDR3 DNA: TGTGCCACCAGTGATCCAACACGGGACGGAGACTCTGGGGCCAACGTCCTGACTTTC. Protein sequence: CATSDPTRDGDSGANVLTF.

The rearrangement links TRBV12-5 to TRBJ2-1, with no clear D. The CDR3 runs to 9 residues. Germline V gene lookup returns CDR1 LGHNT and CDR2 FRNRAP. V was pared by 10 bases and J by 5 bases, with 3 bases between. CDR3: CATNNEQFF. In DNA form, the CDR3 reads TGTGCTACTAACAATGAGCAGTTCTTC.

The chain links TRBV18 to TRBJ1-2; unclear D gene. Per the germline V gene, CDR1 is KGHSH and CDR2 is LQKENI. This CDR3 contains 13 residues. Trimming pared 3 bases from V and 4 bases from J, leaving 9 bases between. In DNA, the CDR3 is TGTGCCAGCTCACCCCGCAGATCCTATGGCTACACCTTC. Translating it yields CASSPRRSYGYTF.

This sequence joins TRBV24-1 and TRBJ2-3, with D perhaps matching TRBD1 or TRBD2 (5 bases each). The CDR3 sequence is 16 residues long. Germline loops: CDR1 KGHDR, CDR2 SFDVKD. Between the trimmed V and J ends, which lost 3 bases and 4 bases, there was a span of 16 bases. Here the CDR3 reads CATSDPRVGGADTQYF. The CDR3 region has the DNA TGTGCCACCAGTGATCCCCGGGTTGGGGGAGCAGATACGCAGTATTTT.

The V gene is TRBV29-1, the J gene TRBJ1-2, with 9 bases fitting TRBD1. Germline CDR1 is SQVTM and CDR2 is ANQGSEA. This CDR3 comprises 12 residues. J was trimmed by 6 bases and V by 7 bases; bases with no gene match: 6. The CDR3 nucleotides are TGCAGCGCCGGAACAGGGGGCGATGGCTACACCTTC. Translation gives CSAGTGGDGYTF. Full variable domain (outside the CDR3, taken from reference TRBV29-1 and TRBJ1-2): SAVISQKPSRDICQRGTSLTIQCQVDSQVTMMFWYRQQPGQSLTLIATANQGSEATYESGFVIDKFPISRPNLTFSTLTVSNMSPEDSSIYLCSAGTGGDGYTFGSGTRLTVV.

The CDR3 nucleotides read TGTGCCAGCAGCGCCTGGACAGGCGCCTACGAGCAGTACTTC. Translating gives CASSAWTGAYEQYF. This chain uses TRBV7-2 with TRBJ2-7; TRBD1 matches at 7 bases. The junction had 6 bases not matched to a gene; V was cut back by 5 bases and J by 2 bases. The CDR3 runs 14 residues. In germline, CDR1 is SGHTA, CDR2 FQGNSA.

The V gene is TRBV7-9, the J gene TRBJ1-1, with a tentative D call TRBD1 (5 bases). The germline CDR1 and CDR2 sequences are SEHNR and FQNEAQ (reference sequence). CDR3 size: 14 residues. V lost 6 bases to trimming and J lost 5 bases, with 16 bases between them. In DNA form, the CDR3 reads TGTGCCAGCAGTTTTAACACGGGGGAGACTGAAGCTTTCTTT. Protein: CASSFNTGETEAFF.

The V and J genes are TRBV19 and TRBJ1-5; D remains unclear. Germline V gene lookup returns CDR1 LNHDA and CDR2 SQIVND (reference sequence). The ends were cut back, 4 bases at V and 5 bases at J, with 15 bases in the middle. The CDR3 has 15 amino acids. The CDR3 DNA sequence: TGTGCCAGTAGTAGAGGTGGTCGGATTTATCAGCCCCAGCATTTT. Amino acid sequence: CASSRGGRIYQPQHF. The variable domain in full, with the rest retrieved from reference TRBV19 and TRBJ1-5, is DGGITQSPKYLFRKEGQNVTLSCEQNLNHDAMYWYRQDPGQGLRLIYYSQIVNDFQKGDIAEGYSVSREKKESFPLTVTSAQKNPTAFYLCASSRGGRIYQPQHFGDGTRLSIL.

This sequence joins TRBV25-1 and TRBJ2-5, with 9 positions matching TRBD2. The V gene end was trimmed by 2 bases and the J gene end by 5 bases; junction bases not matched to a gene: 6. This CDR3 region has 15 residues. The V gene's germline CDR1 is MGHDK and CDR2 SYGVNS. Here the CDR3 reads CASSEGGRAGETQYF. The DNA of the CDR3 is TGTGCCAGCAGTGAAGGCGGGAGGGCCGGTGAGACCCAGTACTTC.

The rearrangement uses TRBV11-1 and TRBJ2-6; perhaps TRBD1 as D (6 bases). V lost 4 bases and J 0 bases, leaving 22 bases between the germline ends. Germline values: CDR1 SGHAT, CDR2 FQDESV (reference sequence). The CDR3 loop spans 20 amino acids. CDR3 coding DNA: TGTGCCAGCAGCTCCCCCGAAGTGACAGGCTGGGGCTCTGGGGCCAACGTCCTGACTTTC. Its protein product is CASSSPEVTGWGSGANVLTF.

This clonotype was seen only once. The V call is TRBV5-1, the J call TRBJ1-1; unclear D gene. The CDR3 totals 14 residues. V gave up 7 bases and J gave up 1 base, with 14 bases separating them. In germline, CDR1 is SGHRS, CDR2 YFSETQ. CDR3 sequence: CASWGSTANTEAFF. CDR3 bases: TGCGCCAGCTGGGGTAGCACCGCGAACACTGAAGCTTTCTTT.

The chain carries TRBV3-1 and TRBJ2-7; D is perhaps TRBD1 (6 bases). The CDR3 is made up of 13 amino acids. CDR1 LGHDT and CDR2 YNNKEL come from the germline V gene (reference sequence). CDR3 DNA: TGTGCTGTAGGAGGACAGCTAACCTACGAGCAGTACTTC. Translated: CAVGGQLTYEQYF.

The chain joins TRBV6-6 to TRBJ2-2, with TRBD1 as a possible D gene (6 bases). Trimming took off 5 bases at V and 7 bases at J, with 11 bases between the two ends. Looked up from germline, CDR1 is MNHNY and CDR2 is SVGAGI (reference sequence). The CDR3 is 13 residues long. CDR3 in amino acids: CASSVGAVGELFF. CDR3 coding DNA: TGTGCCAGCAGTGTGGGGGCTGTCGGGGAGCTGTTTTTT.

The CDR3 nucleotides are TGCAGCGTTGGCTCCACCGGGGAGCTGTTTTTT. Its translation: CSVGSTGELFF. V usage is TRBV29-1 and J usage is TRBJ2-2, with D unresolved. V was cut by 4 bases and J by 4 bases, with 4 bases left in between. CDR3 length equals 11 residues. From germline, CDR1 is SQVTM and CDR2 ANQGSEA.

This clonotype was observed once. V usage is TRBV19 and J usage is TRBJ2-7, with 8 bases matching TRBD2. The CDR3 length is 14 residues. Germline V gives CDR1 LNHDA, CDR2 SQIVND (reference sequence). After removal of 2 bases from V and 6 bases from J, the junction contained 6 bases not matched to a gene. CDR3 sequence reads: CASSIQAGASEQYF. CDR3 sequence (DNA): TGTGCCAGTAGTATACAAGCGGGGGCGTCCGAGCAGTACTTC.

The CDR3 loop reads CASSTGRGEKLFF. The CDR3 DNA reads as TGTGCCAGCAGCACAGGGCGTGGGGAAAAACTGTTTTTT. The gene calls are TRBV7-9 and TRBJ1-4, with D possibly being TRBD1 (6 bases). Deletions cut 5 bases from V and 8 bases from J, with 12 bases between. The CDR3 consists of 13 residues. Germline CDR1 is SEHNR and CDR2 is FQNEAQ (reference sequence). The whole variable domain, filled in from reference TRBV7-9 and TRBJ1-4, reads DTGVSQNPRHKITKRGQNVTFRCDPISEHNRLYWYRQTLGQGPEFLTYFQNEAQLEKSRLLSDRFSAERPKGSFSTLEIQRTEQGDSAMYLCASSTGRGEKLFFGSGTQLSVL.

The V and J genes are TRBV20-1 and TRBJ2-2; D is undetermined. Trimming removed 1 base from V and 8 bases from J, with 8 bases in between. Per the germline V gene, CDR1 is DFQATT and CDR2 is SNEGSKA (reference sequence). This CDR3 contains 12 residues. In DNA, the CDR3 is TGCAGTGCTAGAGGCGGTTGGGGGGAGCTGTTTTTT. This translates into CSARGGWGELFF.

This clonotype was recorded once. The chain links TRBV12-3 or TRBV12-4 to TRBJ2-3; the D gene could be TRBD1 or TRBD2 (5 bases each). Trimming took 3 bases from V and 9 from J, leaving 13 bases between them. CDR3 size: 13 residues. As DNA, the CDR3 is TGTGCCAGCAGTTTGGGGGAACTCGAGACGCAGTATTTT. Translating gives CASSLGELETQYF.

The rearrangement links TRBV7-9 to TRBJ2-1; the D is unclear. Germline CDR1 is SEHNR and CDR2 is FQNEAQ (reference sequence). Trimming stripped 3 bases from V and 5 bases from J, with 11 bases between. CDR3 length equals 14 residues. The CDR3, as DNA: TGTGCCAGCAGCTTGGCTGGGCGCAACAATGAGCAGTTCTTC. The encoded protein is CASSLAGRNNEQFF.

The CDR3 protein is CASSQRSSMETQYF. Here the CDR3 DNA reads TGTGCCAGCAGCCAACGATCTTCAATGGAGACCCAGTACTTC. The chain combines TRBV3-1 with TRBJ2-5; no reliable D call. Germline CDR1 reads LGHDT; CDR2 reads YNNKEL (reference sequence). V was pared by 2 bases and J by 5 bases, with 12 bases between. This CDR3 has 14 residues.

This chain joins TRBV2 and TRBJ1-4; a possible D gene is TRBD1 (5 bases). The CDR3 spans 15 residues. The V end was cut by 6 bases, the J end by 7 bases, with 18 bases between. Per germline, CDR1 SNHLY and CDR2 FYNNEI. For the CDR3, the DNA is TGTGCCAGCAGGAGAGGGGTCCCGGGCGGTGAAAAACTGTTTTTT. It encodes CASRRGVPGGEKLFF.

The chain carries TRBV7-9 and TRBJ2-3, with D possibly matching TRBD2 (5 bases). The V gene lost 5 bases and the J gene lost 3 bases, with 12 bases spanning the gap. CDR3 size: 14 residues. Looked up from germline, CDR1 is SEHNR and CDR2 is FQNEAQ (reference sequence). The CDR3 protein is CASSHRTGTDTQYF. Here the CDR3 DNA reads TGTGCCAGCAGCCACCGCACGGGGACAGATACGCAGTATTTT.

The rearrangement uses TRBV18 and TRBJ2-1, with D perhaps assigned TRBD1 or TRBD2 (6 bases each). Per the germline V gene, CDR1 is KGHSH and CDR2 is LQKENI. The V end was cut by 2 bases, the J end by 1 base, with 15 bases between. This CDR3 has 17 residues. Here the CDR3 DNA reads TGTGCCAGCTCACCATACGGGGGCCCGGGATCCTACAATGAGCAGTTCTTC. Translation: CASSPYGGPGSYNEQFF.

The CDR3 DNA reads as TGTGCCAGCAGTTTATCGCCAGACGACTATGGCTACACCTTC. It codes for CASSLSPDDYGYTF. The chain links TRBV27 to TRBJ1-2; D gene ambiguous. The CDR3 consists of 14 residues. The ends were cut back, 0 bases at V and 3 bases at J, with 8 bases in the middle. Looked up from germline, CDR1 is MNHEY and CDR2 is SMNVEV (reference sequence).